The 10 T cell receptor beta chains presented below share a single source sample, sequenced in a study of lymphopenia after photon versus proton radiotherapy. Repertoires were generated with immunoSEQ multiplex PCR, while TCRdb's copy carries only in-frame clones and drops some. This table has about 30,000 clones, 89% appearing once. Sequenced here: peripheral blood, sampled from a patient treated with proton-based radiotherapy. These receptors all come from a woman between 65 and 79 years old with pancreatic cancer. Some clones in this sample may be carry-over from other donors' samples.

The chain joins TRBV7-2 to TRBJ2-7; weak D call: TRBD2 (6 bases). Germline lookup yields CDR1 SGHTA and CDR2 FQGNSA. The CDR3 loop spans 14 amino acids. V was pared by 6 bases and J by 4 bases, with 16 bases between. The CDR3 is CASSPDGSIYEQYF. The CDR3 DNA reads as TGTGCCAGCAGTCCCGACGGGAGTATATACGAGCAGTACTTC.

The chain combines TRBV29-1 with TRBJ2-1; the D call may be TRBD1 or TRBD2 (5 bases each). From germline, CDR1 is SQVTM and CDR2 ANQGSEA. The V gene lost 4 bases and the J gene lost 9 bases, with 13 bases spanning the gap. There are 12 residues in the CDR3. The DNA of the CDR3 is TGCAGCGTTGTGATAGACGGGACTGAGCAGTTCTTC. It codes for CSVVIDGTEQFF.

This clone has only one observation. This chain uses TRBV28 with TRBJ2-1; 9 positions agree with TRBD1. This CDR3 spans 13 amino acids. The ends lost 8 bases at V and 4 bases at J; junction bases unmatched: 3. Germline V CDR1 and CDR2: MDHEN, SYDVKM. CDR3 residues: CASWDRDYNEQFF. The CDR3 nucleotides are TGTGCCAGCTGGGACAGGGATTACAATGAGCAGTTCTTC. The full variable domain, with the rest looked up from reference TRBV28 and TRBJ2-1, is DVKVTQSSRYLVKRTGEKVFLECVQDMDHENMFWYRQDPGLGLRLIYFSYDVKMKEKGDIPEGYSVSREKKERFSLILESASTNQTSMYLCASWDRDYNEQFFGPGTRLTVL.

This clone has only one observation. The chain links TRBV19 to TRBJ1-5, with TRBD1 identical over 10 bases. The CDR3 is 14 residues long. CDR1 LNHDA and CDR2 SQIVND come from the germline V gene (reference sequence). The V gene end was trimmed by 9 bases and the J gene end by 1 base; junction bases not matched to a gene: 3. The CDR3 sequence is CASKTGGSNQPQHF. DNA for the CDR3: TGTGCCAGCAAGACAGGGGGCAGCAATCAGCCCCAGCATTTT.

This chain joins TRBV9 and TRBJ1-4; 9 bases map to TRBD1. This CDR3 has 13 amino acids. V shed 4 bases, J shed 8 bases, and the junction held 3 bases outside the gene matches. Germline CDR1 reads SGDLS; CDR2 reads YYNGEE. The chain's CDR3 is CASSLGTGEKLFF. Written as DNA, the CDR3 is TGTGCCAGCAGCTTGGGGACAGGGGAAAAACTGTTTTTT.

V gene TRBV9 combines with J gene TRBJ2-7; TRBD2 is a possible D gene (7 bases). CDR1 SGDLS and CDR2 YYNGEE come from the germline V gene. The CDR3 runs to 16 residues. V was trimmed by 4 bases and J by 0 bases, leaving 17 bases between them. CDR3 amino acids: CASSPHEGGSSYEQYF. CDR3 in DNA: TGTGCCAGCAGCCCTCATGAGGGGGGGAGCTCCTACGAGCAGTACTTC. The full variable domain, in which reference TRBV9 and TRBJ2-7 provide the parts outside the CDR3, is DSGVTQTPKHLITATGQRVTLRCSPRSGDLSVYWYQQSLDQGLQFLIQYYNGEERAKGNILERFSAQQFPDLHSELNLSSLELGDSALYFCASSPHEGGSSYEQYFGPGTRLTVT.

V gene TRBV29-1 combines with J gene TRBJ1-1, with 7 bases fitting TRBD1. J lost 2 bases, V lost 3 bases, and 6 bases had no gene match. The CDR3 extends over 14 amino acids. Germline lookup yields CDR1 SQVTM and CDR2 ANQGSEA. CDR3 protein: CSVDRGLDNTEAFF. CDR3 DNA sequence: TGCAGCGTTGACAGGGGGTTGGATAACACTGAAGCTTTCTTT.

J is TRBJ1-3 and V is TRBV9; possibly TRBD1 for D (5 bases). Trimming shortened V by 3 bases and J by 0 bases, and 16 bases separated the two germline ends. The germline V gene encodes CDR1 SGDLS and CDR2 YYNGEE. This CDR3 contains 17 residues. This chain's CDR3 is CASSAGMDGSSGNTIYF. In nucleotides, the CDR3 is TGTGCCAGCAGCGCAGGGATGGACGGGAGCTCTGGAAACACCATATATTTT.

Only one count was recorded for this clone. The rearrangement joins TRBV14 to TRBJ1-1; TRBD1 is a possible D gene (6 bases). Trimming removed 7 bases at V and 6 bases at J, with 15 bases between. The CDR3 extends over 13 amino acids. CDR1 is SGHDN and CDR2 is FVKESK in the germline V gene. The CDR3 coding sequence is TGTGCCAGCACCCCACAGGGTACGGCTGAAGCTTTCTTT. Translation gives CASTPQGTAEAFF.

A single count supports this clone. This chain uses TRBV5-1 with TRBJ2-5; 7 bases agree with TRBD1. Germline V lookup: CDR1 SGHRS, CDR2 YFSETQ. This CDR3 is built from 16 residues. V was clipped by 0 bases and J by 4 bases; unmatched bases: 9. CDR3 in DNA: TGCGCCAGCAGCTTGGAGGGGGCAGGGCGGAGAGAGACCCAGTACTTC. Encoded protein: CASSLEGAGRRETQYF.